The clone carrying this T cell receptor beta chain came up a few times. Healthy Caucasian individuals made up all the donors. These data originate in a study of identical twins. TCRdb re-called the 5' RACE reads through MiXCR, storing one row per CDR3 protein. The data show hundreds of thousands of distinct CDR3 sequences, with about 9.4% seen just once and 0.75% to 1% held by the top ten. Germline assignment: CDR1 LGHNA and CDR2 YNFKEQ. There are 17 residues in the CDR3. The germline V and J ends were trimmed by 4 bases and 1 base, with 19 bases remaining between them. These same data were also listed under a study on yellow fever vaccine responses in identical twins.

This TCR came from a woman aged 18 to 35 in good health. The sample comprised PBMCs. This chain links TRBV4-2 with TRBJ2-5; TRBD2 is a possible D gene (5 bases). CDR3 region: CASSPLGEWAIQETQYF. The CDR3 DNA sequence: TGTGCCAGCAGCCCACTTGGGGAGTGGGCCATCCAAGAGACCCAGTACTTC.